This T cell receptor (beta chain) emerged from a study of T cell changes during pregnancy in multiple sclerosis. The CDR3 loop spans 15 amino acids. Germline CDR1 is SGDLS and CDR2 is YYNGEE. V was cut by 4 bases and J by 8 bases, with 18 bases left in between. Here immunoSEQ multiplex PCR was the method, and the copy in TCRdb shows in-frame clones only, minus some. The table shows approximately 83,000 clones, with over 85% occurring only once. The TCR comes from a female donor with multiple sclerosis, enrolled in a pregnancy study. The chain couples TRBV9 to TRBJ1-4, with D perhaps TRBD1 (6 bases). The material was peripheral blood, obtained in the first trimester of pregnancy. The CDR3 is CASSTAPAGDEKLFF. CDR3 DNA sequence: TGTGCCAGCAGCACCGCGCCGGCAGGGGACGAAAAACTGTTTTTT.